The 5 T cell receptor beta chains listed next were all sequenced from one sample in a study of blood T cell repertoires in COVID-19. This table comes from immunoSEQ multiplex PCR, and its TCRdb copy is limited to in-frame clones, with some not included. The sample yields 180,000 or so clones, about 88% seen once. The source material was peripheral blood. The receptors originated from a man aged 18 to 29 with acute or convalescent COVID-19.

A single count supports this clone. This chain links TRBV15 with TRBJ2-1; maybe TRBD2 (6 bases). The ends were cut back, 0 bases at V and 0 bases at J, with 9 bases in the middle. Per the germline V gene, CDR1 is LNHNV and CDR2 is YYDKDF (reference sequence). This CDR3 contains 16 residues. The DNA of the CDR3 is TGTGCCACCAGCAGAGATGCGGGGAGCTCCTACAATGAGCAGTTCTTC. Its protein is CATSRDAGSSYNEQFF.

The rearrangement uses TRBV5-1 and TRBJ1-6; TRBD1 aligns across 7 bases. The germline gives CDR1 SGHRS, CDR2 YFSETQ. V was clipped by 4 bases and J by 9 bases; unmatched bases: 1. This CDR3 is 12 amino acids long. The CDR3 region is CASSAGGSPLHF. The CDR3 DNA sequence: TGCGCCAGCAGCGCAGGGGGTTCACCCCTCCACTTT.

The V and J genes are TRBV29-1 and TRBJ1-1; weak D call: TRBD1 (5 bases). Germline V gives CDR1 SQVTM, CDR2 ANQGSEA. The CDR3 is 12 amino acids. Trimming removed 5 bases from V and 4 bases from J, with 11 bases in between. CDR3 sequence reads: CSVFQGSTEAFF. The CDR3 coding sequence is TGCAGCGTTTTCCAGGGAAGCACTGAAGCTTTCTTT.

The chain links TRBV30 to TRBJ2-7; possible D gene TRBD1, 6 bases. This CDR3 has 15 residues. The V and J ends lost 0 bases and 4 bases respectively, with 16 bases between them. From germline, CDR1 is GTSNPN and CDR2 SVGIG (reference sequence). The CDR3 DNA follows: TGTGCCTGGAGTGTTCAGTCAGGGGCTGGTTACGAGCAGTACTTC. Protein product: CAWSVQSGAGYEQYF.

This clone showed up just once. V gene TRBV29-1 combines with J gene TRBJ2-5; D may be TRBD2 (6 bases). The V end lost 4 bases, the J end lost 4 bases, and 13 bases lay between the germline ends. The CDR3 contains 13 residues. Germline CDR1 and CDR2: SQVTM and ANQGSEA. The CDR3 DNA follows: TGCAGCGTTGCCCGGGGGACGGGAGAGACCCAGTACTTC. Its translation: CSVARGTGETQYF.